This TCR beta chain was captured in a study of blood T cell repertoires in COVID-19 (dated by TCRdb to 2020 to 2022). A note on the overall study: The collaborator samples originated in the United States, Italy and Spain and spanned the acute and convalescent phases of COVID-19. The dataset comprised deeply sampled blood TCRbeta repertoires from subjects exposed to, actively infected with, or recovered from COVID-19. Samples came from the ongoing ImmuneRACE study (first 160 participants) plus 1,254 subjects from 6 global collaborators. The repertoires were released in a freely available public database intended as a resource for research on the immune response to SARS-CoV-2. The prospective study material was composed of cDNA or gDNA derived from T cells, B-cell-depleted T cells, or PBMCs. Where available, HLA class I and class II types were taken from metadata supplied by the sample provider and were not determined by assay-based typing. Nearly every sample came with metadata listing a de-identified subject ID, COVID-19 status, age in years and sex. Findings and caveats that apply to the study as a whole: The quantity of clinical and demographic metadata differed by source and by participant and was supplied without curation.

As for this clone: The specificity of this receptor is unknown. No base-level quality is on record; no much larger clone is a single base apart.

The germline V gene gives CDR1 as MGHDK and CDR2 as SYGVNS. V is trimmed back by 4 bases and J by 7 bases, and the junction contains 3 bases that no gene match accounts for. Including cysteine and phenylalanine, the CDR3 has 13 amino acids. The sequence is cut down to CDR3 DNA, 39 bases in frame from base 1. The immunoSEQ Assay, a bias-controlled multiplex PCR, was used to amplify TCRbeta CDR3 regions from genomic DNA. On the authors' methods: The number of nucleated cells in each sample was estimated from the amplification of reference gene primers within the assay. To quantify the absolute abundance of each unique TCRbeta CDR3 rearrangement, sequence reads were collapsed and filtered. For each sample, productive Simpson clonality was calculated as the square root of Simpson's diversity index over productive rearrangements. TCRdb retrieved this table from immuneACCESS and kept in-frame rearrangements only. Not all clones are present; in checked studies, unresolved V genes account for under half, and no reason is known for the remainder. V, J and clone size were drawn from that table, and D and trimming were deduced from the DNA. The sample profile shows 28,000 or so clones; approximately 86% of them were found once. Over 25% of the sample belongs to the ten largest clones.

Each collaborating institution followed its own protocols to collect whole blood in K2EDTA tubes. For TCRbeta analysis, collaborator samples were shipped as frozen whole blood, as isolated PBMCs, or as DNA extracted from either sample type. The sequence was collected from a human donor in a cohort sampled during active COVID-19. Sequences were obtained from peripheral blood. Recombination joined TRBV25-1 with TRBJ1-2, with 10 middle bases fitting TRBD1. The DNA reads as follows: TGTGCCAGCAGTGGGTGGGACAGGGGTGGCTACACCTTC. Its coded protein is CASSGWDRGGYTF.